These 20 T cell receptor beta chains were all obtained from the same sample, sequenced in a study of T cell clonality in common variable immunodeficiency. Findings and caveats of the study: In common variable immunodeficiency, TCR beta chains reportedly carried fewer deletions and N-nucleotide insertions.

Clones were read by immunoSEQ multiplex PCR, and TCRdb kept only the in-frame ones, dropping some. This repertoire lists 25,000 to 30,000 clones without singletons; 3% to 3.5% sits in the top ten. Which antigens these TCRs recognize remains unknown. The specimen was peripheral blood mononuclear cells. These receptors were obtained from a human donor with common variable immunodeficiency.

This clone is judged medium-sized. With the read ending 3 residues before the CDR3 end, the germline J gene is used to fill in that end. The chain recombines TRBV30 with TRBJ1-5, with D uncertain. The CDR3 consists of 12 residues. Germline V gives CDR1 GTSNPN, CDR2 SVGIG (reference sequence). V gave up 1 base and J gave up 5 bases, with 6 bases separating them. CDR3 DNA (partial): TGTGCCTGGAGTGCCGGTGATCAGCCC. Residues: CAWSAGDQP. The full CDR3 protein reads CAWSAGDQPQHF.

This clone was observed a few times. The DNA ends 3 residues before the CDR3 does, and the rest of the CDR3 is filled in from the germline J gene. This sequence joins TRBV7-2 and TRBJ2-7; 9 positions agree with TRBD2. Trimming removed 3 bases from V and 2 bases from J; junction bases left unmatched: 5. The CDR3 extends over 15 amino acids. CDR1 is SGHTA, CDR2 FQGNSA, per germline. CDR3 DNA, as far as it was read: TGTGCCAGCAGCTTTTCCAGCGGGGGGCCCTACGAG. Protein: CASSFSSGGPYE. The whole CDR3 sequence is CASSFSSGGPYEQYF.

This clone was observed a handful of times. The read comes to an end 3 residues before the CDR3 does, leaving the germline J gene to fill in the end. Distinct nucleotide sequences in the sample also encode this CDR3. The chain recombines TRBV7-9 with TRBJ1-4, with TRBD1 matching over 9 bases. The CDR3 has 13 residues. The V segment lost 5 bases and the J segment 10 bases; nucleotides outside the gene matches: 5. Germline V gene sequence: CDR1 SEHNR, CDR2 FQNEAQ (reference sequence). CDR3 residues: CASSRDRVGKLFF. The part of the CDR3 DNA that was read is TGTGCCAGCAGCAGGGACAGGGTCGGAAAA. Using reference TRBV7-9 and TRBJ1-4 for the parts outside the CDR3, the full variable domain is DTGVSQNPRHKITKRGQNVTFRCDPISEHNRLYWYRQTLGQGPEFLTYFQNEAQLEKSRLLSDRFSAERPKGSFSTLEIQRTEQGDSAMYLCASSRDRVGKLFFGSGTQLSVL.

This clone was detected a few times. The CDR3 end falls 3 residues outside the read, so it is completed with the germline J gene. This sequence joins TRBV2 and TRBJ2-7; TRBD1 aligns across 8 bases. The germline CDR1 and CDR2 sequences are SNHLY and FYNNEI. This CDR3 has 13 residues. V gave up 7 bases and J gave up 6 bases; unmatched junction bases: 8. CDR3 bases read: TGTGCCAGCAATGGGGACAGGATGGGCGAG. As protein: CASNGDRMGE. The full CDR3 sequence reads CASNGDRMGEQYF.

This clone was observed a handful of times. The CDR3 is cut off 3 residues early in the read; its end comes from the germline J gene. This rearrangement joins TRBV2 to TRBJ2-1; a possible D gene is TRBD2 (6 bases). The CDR3 is 15 residues long. Trimming cost V 3 bases and J 0 bases, with 9 bases left between them. The germline CDR1 and CDR2 sequences are SNHLY and FYNNEI. The CDR3 DNA, read in part, is TGTGCCAGCAGTGAGCTAGCGAGCTCCTACAATGAG. Protein: CASSELASSYNE. The CDR3 reads in full as CASSELASSYNEQFF.

Concerning this clone: With the read ending 3 residues before the CDR3 end, the germline J gene is used to fill in that end. The chain is built from TRBV20-1 and TRBJ2-7; D might be TRBD1 (6 bases). Germline values: CDR1 DFQATT, CDR2 SNEGSKA (reference sequence). The CDR3 runs to 12 residues. The V end was cut by 3 bases, the J end by 1 base, with 7 bases between. The chain's CDR3 is CSARGASYEQYF. The sequenced CDR3 bases are TGCAGTGCTAGGGGGGCATCCTACGAG.

Many counts were recorded for this clone. The read finishes 3 residues shy of the CDR3 end, and the germline J gene is used to complete it. The rearrangement links TRBV6-4 to TRBJ2-3; 8 positions agree with TRBD2. The trim removed 7 bases at V and 2 bases at J, leaving 11 bases unmatched. This CDR3 comprises 16 residues. Per germline, CDR1 MRHNA and CDR2 SNTAGT. The chain's CDR3 is CASTYSGELHTDTQYF. The part of the CDR3 DNA that was read is TGTGCCAGCACGTATAGCGGGGAACTTCACACAGATACG.

In regard to this clone: With the read ending 3 residues before the CDR3 end, the germline J gene is used to fill in that end. The chain uses TRBV7-6 and TRBJ1-6, with D perhaps matching TRBD1 (5 bases). V lost 2 bases and J 1 base, leaving 9 bases between the germline ends. The CDR3 is made up of 16 amino acids. Germline V gene data show CDR1 as SGHVS and CDR2 as FNYEAQ. The CDR3 DNA, read in part, is TGTGCCAGCAGCTTACAGGGATCTTCCTATAATTCACCC. Translated: CASSLQGSSYNSP. Given in full, the CDR3 is CASSLQGSSYNSPLHF. The whole variable domain, filled in from reference TRBV7-6 and TRBJ1-6, reads GAGVSQSPRYKVTKRGQDVALRCDPISGHVSLYWYRQALGQGPEFLTYFNYEAQQDKSGLPNDRFSAERPEGSISTLTIQRTEQRDSAMYRCASSLQGSSYNSPLHFGNGTRLTVT.

With regard to this clone: The missing CDR3 end, 3 residues past where the read stops, is filled in from the germline J gene. The chain couples TRBV19 to TRBJ1-6, with D unresolved. In germline, CDR1 is LNHDA, CDR2 SQIVND (reference sequence). V lost 0 bases to trimming and J lost 9 bases, with 12 bases between them. The CDR3 length is 15 residues. The part of the CDR3 DNA that was read is TGTGCCAGTAGTATAGATCTGAGGGTTGGTTCACCC. It encodes CASSIDLRVGSP. The CDR3 as a whole reads CASSIDLRVGSPLHF.

This clone was counted ten times or more. The CDR3 is cut off 3 residues early in the read; its end comes from the germline J gene. V gene TRBV28 combines with J gene TRBJ1-3; D is unclear. Germline V lookup: CDR1 MDHEN, CDR2 SYDVKM. V gave up 2 bases and J gave up 2 bases, with 4 bases separating them. The CDR3 has 13 amino acids. CDR3 loop: CASSLAAGNTIYF. The covered CDR3 bases are TGTGCCAGCAGTTTAGCAGCTGGAAACACC.

Notes on this clone: The read ends 3 residues early relative to the CDR3; the germline J gene fills the gap. This chain uses TRBV18 with TRBJ2-7, with 9 bases identical to TRBD1. The CDR3 sequence is 16 residues long. Germline CDR1 KGHSH, CDR2 LQKENI. Trimming removed 3 bases from V and 3 bases from J; junction bases left unmatched: 9. The CDR3 is CASSPTGQGPIYEQYF. The DNA read from the CDR3 is TGTGCCAGCTCACCCACTGGACAGGGGCCCATCTACGAG.

This clone has at least ten counts. The DNA read from the CDR3 is TGTGCCAGCAGGACCTACAGTGCCAAAAACATT. Protein sequence: CASRTYSAKNI. The complete CDR3 sequence is CASRTYSAKNIQYF. This chain uses TRBV7-2 with TRBJ2-4, with D uncertain. The read terminates 3 residues ahead of where the CDR3 ends, so the germline J gene completes it. CDR1 and CDR2 from the germline V gene are SGHTA and FQGNSA. V was cut by 6 bases and J by 1 base, with 10 bases left in between. The length of the CDR3 is 14 residues.

At least ten counts were recorded for this clone. The DNA ends 3 residues before the CDR3 does, and the rest of the CDR3 is filled in from the germline J gene. This chain links TRBV6-2 or TRBV6-3 with TRBJ2-3; D might be TRBD2 (5 bases). CDR1 is MNHEY, CDR2 SVGEGT, per germline. The length of the CDR3 is 11 residues. CDR3 residues: CASTLAKPQYF. The part of the CDR3 DNA that was read is TGTGCCAGCACCCTAGCAAAACCG.

This clone was detected a few times. The CDR3 end is not reached by the read, which stops 3 residues before it; the germline J gene fills it in. This chain joins TRBV2 and TRBJ1-1, with D perhaps matching TRBD1 (6 bases). From germline, CDR1 is SNHLY and CDR2 FYNNEI. This CDR3 comprises 15 residues. V gave up 7 bases and J gave up 3 bases, with 18 bases separating them. CDR3 bases read: TGTGCCAGCAAGACCCGGCCCCCAGGGGACACTGAA. Its protein is CASKTRPPGDTE. From start to end, the CDR3 is CASKTRPPGDTEAFF.

Turning to this clone: The read is 3 residues too short to cover the CDR3 end, so that end is filled in from the germline J gene. This chain joins TRBV18 and TRBJ2-7; 8 nucleotides align to TRBD1. V dropped 3 bases and J dropped 5; count of bases not matched to a gene: 9. The germline CDR1 and CDR2 sequences are KGHSH and LQKENI. This CDR3 has 15 residues. CDR3: CASSPAAGGVDEQYF. CDR3 DNA, as far as it was read: TGTGCCAGCTCACCCGCCGCAGGGGGCGTCGACGAG.

The CDR3 loop is CSARDPGLAGYEQYF. The part of the CDR3 DNA that was read is TGCAGTGCTAGAGACCCGGGACTAGCGGGCTACGAG. This chain links TRBV20-1 with TRBJ2-7, with 12 bases that match TRBD2. The sequence runs out 3 residues before the end of the CDR3; the remainder is reconstructed from the germline J gene. The CDR3 has 15 amino acids. Trimming at V came to 0 bases and at J to 3 bases, leaving 3 bases not matched to a gene. The V gene's germline CDR1 is DFQATT and CDR2 SNEGSKA (reference sequence).

Only a few counts were recorded for this clone. The DNA ends 3 residues before the CDR3 does, and the rest of the CDR3 is filled in from the germline J gene. The gene calls are TRBV7-2 and TRBJ2-2, with a possible D match to TRBD1 (6 bases). The germline V and J ends were trimmed by 5 bases and 0 bases, with 10 bases remaining between them. Germline CDR1 reads SGHTA; CDR2 reads FQGNSA. The CDR3 is 15 amino acids. The sequenced CDR3 bases are TGTGCCAGCAGCCCAAACAGGGCGAACACCGGGGAG. It is translated as CASSPNRANTGE. In full, the CDR3 is CASSPNRANTGELFF.

This clone was seen a handful of times. The missing CDR3 end, 3 residues past where the read stops, is filled in from the germline J gene. The chain joins TRBV7-9 to TRBJ1-2, with 8 positions matching TRBD1. Losses at the gene ends were 5 bases for V and 5 bases for J; bases not matched to a gene: 7. Germline V CDR1 and CDR2: SEHNR, FQNEAQ (reference sequence). The CDR3 consists of 14 residues. The chain's CDR3 is CASSTGQGPYGYTF. The covered CDR3 bases are TGTGCCAGCAGCACCGGACAGGGTCCATATGGC. The full variable domain, its missing parts supplied by reference TRBV7-9 and TRBJ1-2, is DTGVSQNPRHKITKRGQNVTFRCDPISEHNRLYWYRQTLGQGPEFLTYFQNEAQLEKSRLLSDRFSAERPKGSFSTLEIQRTEQGDSAMYLCASSTGQGPYGYTFGSGTRLTVV.

The chain's CDR3 is CASSPPTGVNTGELFF. The covered CDR3 bases are TGTGCCAGCTCACCACCGACAGGGGTAAACACCGGGGAG. The V gene is TRBV18, the J gene TRBJ2-2, with 8 bases fitting TRBD1. The CDR3 goes on 3 residues after the read ends, and that part is filled in from the germline J gene. Germline loops: CDR1 KGHSH, CDR2 LQKENI. V lost 0 bases to trimming and J lost 2 bases; unmatched junction nucleotides: 2. The CDR3 has 16 amino acids.

In regard to this clone: The CDR3 end falls 3 residues outside the read, so it is completed with the germline J gene. V is TRBV6-9 and J is TRBJ1-6; 8 nucleotides align to TRBD1. V shed 8 bases, J shed 0 bases, and the junction held 6 bases outside the gene matches. This CDR3 comprises 16 residues. Germline lookup yields CDR1 MNHGY and CDR2 SVAAGI. The CDR3 region is CASAGGILSYNSPLHF. The part of the CDR3 DNA that was read is TGTGCCAGCGCAGGGGGCATCCTCTCCTATAATTCACCC.